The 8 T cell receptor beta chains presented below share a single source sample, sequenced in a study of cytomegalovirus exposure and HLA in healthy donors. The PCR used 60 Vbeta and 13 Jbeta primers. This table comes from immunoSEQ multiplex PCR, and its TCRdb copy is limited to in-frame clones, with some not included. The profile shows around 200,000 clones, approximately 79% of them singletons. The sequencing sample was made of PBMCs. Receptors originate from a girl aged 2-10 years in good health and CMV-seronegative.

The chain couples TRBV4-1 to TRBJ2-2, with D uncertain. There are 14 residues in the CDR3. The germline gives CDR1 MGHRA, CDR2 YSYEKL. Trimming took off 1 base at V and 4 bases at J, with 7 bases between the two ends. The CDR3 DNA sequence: TGCGCCAGCAGCCAAGTCCCCCGCACCGGGGAGCTGTTTTTT. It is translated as CASSQVPRTGELFF.

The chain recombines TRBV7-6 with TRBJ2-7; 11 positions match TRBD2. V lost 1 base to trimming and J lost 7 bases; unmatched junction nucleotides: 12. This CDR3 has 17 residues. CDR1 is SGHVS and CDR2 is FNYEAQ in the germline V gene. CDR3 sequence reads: CASSLGQPLAGGSEQYF. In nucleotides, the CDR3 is TGTGCCAGCAGCTTAGGCCAACCGCTAGCGGGAGGATCGGAGCAGTACTTC. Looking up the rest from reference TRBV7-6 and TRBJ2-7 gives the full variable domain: GAGVSQSPRYKVTKRGQDVALRCDPISGHVSLYWYRQALGQGPEFLTYFNYEAQQDKSGLPNDRFSAERPEGSISTLTIQRTEQRDSAMYRCASSLGQPLAGGSEQYFGPGTRLTVT.

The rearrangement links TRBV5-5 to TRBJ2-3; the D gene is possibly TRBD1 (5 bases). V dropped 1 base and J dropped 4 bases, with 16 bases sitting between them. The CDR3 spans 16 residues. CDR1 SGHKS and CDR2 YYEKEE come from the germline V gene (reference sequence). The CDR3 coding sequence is TGTGCCAGCAGCTTGATGGTCGCCTTAGGGGCAGATACGCAGTATTTT. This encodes CASSLMVALGADTQYF.

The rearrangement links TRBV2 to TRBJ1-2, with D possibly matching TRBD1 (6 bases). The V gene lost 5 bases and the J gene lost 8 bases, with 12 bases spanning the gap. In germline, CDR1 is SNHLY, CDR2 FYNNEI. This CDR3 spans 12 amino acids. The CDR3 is CASSYTGRGYTF. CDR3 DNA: TGTGCCAGCAGTTACACAGGGAGAGGCTACACCTTC.

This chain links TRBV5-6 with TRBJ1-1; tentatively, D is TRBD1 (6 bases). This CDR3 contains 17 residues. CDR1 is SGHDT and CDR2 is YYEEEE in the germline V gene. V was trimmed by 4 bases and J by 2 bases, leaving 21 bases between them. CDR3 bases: TGTGCCAGCAGCCTCCCCGGGACATCGGGACGAAACACTGAAGCTTTCTTT. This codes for CASSLPGTSGRNTEAFF. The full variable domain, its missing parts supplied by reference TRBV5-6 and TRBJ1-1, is DAGVTQSPTHLIKTRGQQVTLRCSPKSGHDTVSWYQQALGQGPQFIFQYYEEEERQRGNFPDRFSGHQFPNYSSELNVNALLLGDSALYLCASSLPGTSGRNTEAFFGQGTRLTVV.

DNA for the CDR3: TGTGCCAGCAGCTCAAACAGGGGGCATGAAGCGGGCGATGAAAAACTGTTTTTT. Its protein product is CASSSNRGHEAGDEKLFF. The V and J genes are TRBV7-9 and TRBJ1-4; 9 nucleotides line up with TRBD1. Germline CDR1 is SEHNR and CDR2 is FQNEAQ (reference sequence). The CDR3 is made up of 18 amino acids. J lost 6 bases, V lost 4 bases, and 15 bases had no gene match.

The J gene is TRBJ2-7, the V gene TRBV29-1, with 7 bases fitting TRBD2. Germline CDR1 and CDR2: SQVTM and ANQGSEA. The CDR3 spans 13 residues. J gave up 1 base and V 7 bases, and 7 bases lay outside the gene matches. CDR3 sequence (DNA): TGCAGCGCCGCCGGGGGGATATCCTACGAGCAGTACTTC. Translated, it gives CSAAGGISYEQYF.

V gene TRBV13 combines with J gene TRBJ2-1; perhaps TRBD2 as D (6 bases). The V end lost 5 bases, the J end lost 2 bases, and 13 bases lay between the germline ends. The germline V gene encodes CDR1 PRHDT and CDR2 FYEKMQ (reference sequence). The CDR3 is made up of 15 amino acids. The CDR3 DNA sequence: TGTGCCAGCAGCGGGTCGGGGGTTACCTACAATGAGCAGTTCTTC. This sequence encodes CASSGSGVTYNEQFF.